This T cell receptor beta chain appears in the sequencing data of a study of beta chain features in type 1 diabetes. Study-level information: The number of sorted cells examined across all samples was under 130,000,000.

This clone was seen a few times. Sequenced material consisted of expressed TCRB transcripts (all of the isolated RNA was reverse transcribed). TCRdb keeps only in-frame clones here, not all; method: immunoSEQ multiplex PCR. This sample has about 410,000 clones, with approximately 14% found just once. Sorted CD4+ subsets: naive, central memory, regulatory, stem cell-like memory (CD45RO/CCR7/CD25/CD127/CD95/CD27 panel). The clonotype was recovered from a man aged 30 to 45 in good health. Sequences were obtained from naive CD4+ T cells from blood.

The CDR3 protein is CASRKGRNNQPQHF. CDR3 DNA sequence: TGCGCCAGCAGAAAGGGACGGAACAATCAGCCCCAGCATTTT. The chain combines TRBV23-1 with TRBJ1-5; perhaps TRBD1 as D (5 bases). TRBV23-1 is flagged as an ORF with uncertain function. V lost 6 bases, J lost 3 bases, and 12 bases lay in between. CDR3 length equals 14 residues.